This T cell receptor beta chain came from a study of OX40 agonist ivuxolimab in advanced cancers. Study-wide background: Patients treated during dose escalation were battling hepatocellular carcinoma, melanoma, renal cell or head and neck cancer. Two cutaneous melanoma patients and one hepatocellular carcinoma patient, three in all, had partial responses.

This clone has a single count. Antigen specificity is unknown. The protocol was immunoSEQ multiplex PCR, while the TCRdb copy is restricted to in-frame clones and leaves out a portion. The data show about 70,000 clones, with roughly four fifths seen just once and 4% to 6% held by the top ten. Germline CDR1 reads SGHRS; CDR2 reads YFSETQ. The V and J ends lost 5 bases and 5 bases respectively, with 13 bases between them. The CDR3 is made up of 13 amino acids. Broader study findings: Expanded clones were, on average, more numerous among CD8+ T cells than CD4+.

At baseline, cycle 4 day 1, and cycle 7 day 1, blood was sampled. This chain joins TRBV5-1 and TRBJ1-2; D unclear. This TCR derives from an adult with an advanced solid tumor such as melanoma, head and neck, liver or kidney cancer. Sequences were derived from CD4+ or CD8+ T cells sorted from blood, sampled in a trial of the OX40 agonist ivuxolimab. The CDR3 DNA follows: TGCGCCAGCAGTTCGGGTAGAACTTATGGCTACACCTTC. Protein: CASSSGRTYGYTF.